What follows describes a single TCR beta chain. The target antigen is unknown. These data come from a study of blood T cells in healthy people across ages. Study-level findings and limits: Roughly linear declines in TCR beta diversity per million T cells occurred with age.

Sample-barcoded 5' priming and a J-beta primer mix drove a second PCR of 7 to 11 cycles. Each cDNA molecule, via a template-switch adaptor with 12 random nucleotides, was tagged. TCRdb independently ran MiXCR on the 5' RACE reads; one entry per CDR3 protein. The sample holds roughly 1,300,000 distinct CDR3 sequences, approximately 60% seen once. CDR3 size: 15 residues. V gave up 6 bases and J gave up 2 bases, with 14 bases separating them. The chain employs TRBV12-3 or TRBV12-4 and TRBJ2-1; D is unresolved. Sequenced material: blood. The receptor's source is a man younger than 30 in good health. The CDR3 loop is CASRTSSVAYNEQFF. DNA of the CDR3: TGTGCCAGCAGGACTTCTAGTGTCGCCTACAATGAGCAGTTCTTC.